The source of this T cell receptor beta chain is a study of blood T cell repertoires in COVID-19. Study-level information: The United States, Italy and Spain provided the acute and convalescent COVID-19 samples. The analysed material was cDNA or gDNA that came from T cells, B-cell-depleted T cells, or PBMCs.

Authors' data handling: Estimated nucleated cell counts came from reference gene primer amplification. Sequenced by immunoSEQ multiplex PCR; TCRdb stores in-frame clones only, minus some. That table furnishes V, J and clone size, whereas the DNA furnished D and trimming. Among about 69,000 clones listed, roughly 79% were seen once. The TCR comes from a man between 60 and 75 years old with acute or convalescent COVID-19. The specimen sequenced was peripheral blood.

CDR3 nucleotides: TGTGCCAGCAGTAAACAGGGGCTCGGAGCTTTCTTT. Encoded protein: CASSKQGLGAFF. The V call is TRBV6-5, the J call TRBJ1-1; 7 bases match TRBD1. The CDR3 has 12 residues. J lost 10 bases, V lost 5 bases, and 7 bases had no gene match. Germline V gene data show CDR1 as MNHEY and CDR2 as SVGAGI.